This is a list of T cell receptor beta chains from one sample in a study of regulatory T cells in long-lasting Graves disease. Using its own MiXCR run on the multiplex PCR reads, TCRdb lists one record per CDR3 protein. The sample lists a few hundred thousand distinct CDR3 sequences, 10% to 15% occurring once. These data were also reused for a study on T cells in Graves' hyperthyroidism and ophthalmopathy.

The specimen was peripheral blood mononuclear cells (PBMCs), collected at new diagnosis, from a patient treated with antithyroid drugs. Receptors were obtained from a woman aged 18-29 years with Graves disease. Both conserved end residues are part of each CDR3. Fields, in order: clone size, V gene, D gene, J gene, CDR3 DNA, CDR3 protein. D genes are given only for firm matches. Only part of the rows carry a size: once, few, many, or a class if the clone is expanded.

abundance: few
v_gene: TRBV18
d_gene: .
j_gene: TRBJ2-7
CDR3nt: TGTGCCAGCTCCGTTTATATATCGCCCTACGAGCAGTACTTC
CDR3aa: CASSVYISPYEQYF

abundance: .
v_gene: TRBV5-5
d_gene: .
j_gene: TRBJ2-1
CDR3nt: TGTGCCAGCAGCTTGAGGGGCGGCGATGAGCAGTTCTTC
CDR3aa: CASSLRGGDEQFF

abundance: .
v_gene: TRBV4-2
d_gene: .
j_gene: TRBJ2-3
CDR3nt: TGTGCCAGCAGCCACGCGGGGGATACGCAGTATTTT
CDR3aa: CASSHAGDTQYF

abundance: few
v_gene: TRBV7-6
d_gene: .
j_gene: TRBJ2-2
CDR3nt: TGTGCCAGCAGCCCCAGGAGTCGTTTAAACACCGGGGAGCTGTTTTTT
CDR3aa: CASSPRSRLNTGELFF

abundance: .
v_gene: TRBV6-1
d_gene: .
j_gene: TRBJ1-1
CDR3nt: TGTGCCAGCAGAACCTGGGAGGCGAACACTGAAGCTTTCTTT
CDR3aa: CASRTWEANTEAFF

abundance: .
v_gene: TRBV19
d_gene: TRBD1
j_gene: TRBJ1-4
CDR3nt: TGTGCCAGTCAAACAGGGGTGGCAGCTAATGAAAAACTGTTTTTT
CDR3aa: CASQTGVAANEKLFF

abundance: many
v_gene: TRBV29-1
d_gene: .
j_gene: TRBJ1-2
CDR3nt: TGCAGCGTTGAAGTGGGCGGCGTAGATGGCTACACCTTC
CDR3aa: CSVEVGGVDGYTF

abundance: .
v_gene: TRBV20-1
d_gene: .
j_gene: TRBJ1-2
CDR3nt: TGCAGTGCTCCCCGGCAGGGGTATGGCTACACCTTC
CDR3aa: CSAPRQGYGYTF

abundance: many
v_gene: TRBV15
d_gene: TRBD1
j_gene: TRBJ1-2
CDR3nt: TGTGCCACCAGCAGAGTAAGGACAGGGGGCTTTGAGGGCTACACCTTC
CDR3aa: CATSRVRTGGFEGYTF

abundance: .
v_gene: TRBV5-8
d_gene: .
j_gene: TRBJ2-1
CDR3nt: TGTGCCAGCAGCTTGTGGGGGGTATTGCTTCGCAATGAGCAGTTCTTC
CDR3aa: CASSLWGVLLRNEQFF

abundance: few
v_gene: TRBV6-5
d_gene: .
j_gene: TRBJ1-2
CDR3nt: TGTGCCAGCAGTTACACTCAGGGGCCTCGCTACACCTTC
CDR3aa: CASSYTQGPRYTF

abundance: many
v_gene: TRBV6-5
d_gene: .
j_gene: TRBJ1-2
CDR3nt: TGTGCCAGCAGTTACCCCAGGGGCCATCCTCTGGAGGGCTACACCTTC
CDR3aa: CASSYPRGHPLEGYTF

abundance: few
v_gene: TRBV6-1
d_gene: TRBD1
j_gene: TRBJ1-1
CDR3nt: TGTGCCAGCAGAAGGAGGACAGGGGTGAACACTGAAGCTTTCTTT
CDR3aa: CASRRRTGVNTEAFF

abundance: .
v_gene: TRBV27
d_gene: TRBD2
j_gene: TRBJ2-1
CDR3nt: TGTGCCAGCAGTTTATCCGGGGGGTTAGTGTACAATGAGCAGTTCTTC
CDR3aa: CASSLSGGLVYNEQFF

abundance: many
v_gene: TRBV7-2
d_gene: TRBD2
j_gene: TRBJ2-2
CDR3nt: TGTGCCAGCGCGGGGAGGGGAACGCTCGGGGAGCTGTTTTTT
CDR3aa: CASAGRGTLGELFF

abundance: .
v_gene: TRBV28
d_gene: TRBD1
j_gene: TRBJ2-6
CDR3nt: TGTGCCAGCAGGACAGGGGCCTCTGGGGCCAACGTCCTGACTTTC
CDR3aa: CASRTGASGANVLTF

abundance: many
v_gene: TRBV20-1
d_gene: .
j_gene: TRBJ1-5
CDR3nt: TGCAGTGCTAGCAGGGATCAGCCCCAGCATTTT
CDR3aa: CSASRDQPQHF

abundance: few
v_gene: TRBV2
d_gene: .
j_gene: TRBJ1-2
CDR3nt: TGTGCCAGCAAGGCCTCCCGGGTCGACAACTATGGCTACACCTTC
CDR3aa: CASKASRVDNYGYTF

abundance: many
v_gene: TRBV20-1
d_gene: .
j_gene: TRBJ1-5
CDR3nt: TGCAGTGCTAGAGATTCCGGGCCCTACAATCAGCCCCAGCATTTT
CDR3aa: CSARDSGPYNQPQHF

abundance: many
v_gene: TRBV12-3/TRBV12-4
d_gene: .
j_gene: TRBJ1-1
CDR3nt: TGTGCCAGCAGTTTAGTTATCCAAAGGGAAGCTTTCTTT
CDR3aa: CASSLVIQREAFF

abundance: many
v_gene: TRBV27
d_gene: TRBD2
j_gene: TRBJ2-3
CDR3nt: TGTGCCAGCAGTTCCCCTAGCGGGGGGCCTAGCACAGATACGCAGTATTTT
CDR3aa: CASSSPSGGPSTDTQYF

abundance: many
v_gene: TRBV19
d_gene: .
j_gene: TRBJ1-6
CDR3nt: TGTGCCAGTAGGAGGCCGGGAGACGGGTATAATTCACCCCTCCACTTT
CDR3aa: CASRRPGDGYNSPLHF

abundance: many
v_gene: TRBV5-1
d_gene: .
j_gene: TRBJ1-1
CDR3nt: TGCGCCAGCAGCTTGGGAGGGATAATGAACACTGAAGCTTTCTTT
CDR3aa: CASSLGGIMNTEAFF